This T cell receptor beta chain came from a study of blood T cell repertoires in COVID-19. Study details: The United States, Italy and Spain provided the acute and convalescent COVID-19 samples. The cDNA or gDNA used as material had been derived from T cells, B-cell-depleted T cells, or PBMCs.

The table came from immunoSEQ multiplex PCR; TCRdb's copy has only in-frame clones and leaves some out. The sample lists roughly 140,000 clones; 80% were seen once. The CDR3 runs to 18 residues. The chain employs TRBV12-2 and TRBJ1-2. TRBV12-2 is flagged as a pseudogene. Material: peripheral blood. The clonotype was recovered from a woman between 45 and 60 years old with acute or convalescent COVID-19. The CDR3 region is CASRPRPLGAFTLYGYTF. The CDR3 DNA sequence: TGTGCAAGTCGACCCCGCCCTCTAGGTGCCTTCACCCTTTATGGCTACACCTTC.